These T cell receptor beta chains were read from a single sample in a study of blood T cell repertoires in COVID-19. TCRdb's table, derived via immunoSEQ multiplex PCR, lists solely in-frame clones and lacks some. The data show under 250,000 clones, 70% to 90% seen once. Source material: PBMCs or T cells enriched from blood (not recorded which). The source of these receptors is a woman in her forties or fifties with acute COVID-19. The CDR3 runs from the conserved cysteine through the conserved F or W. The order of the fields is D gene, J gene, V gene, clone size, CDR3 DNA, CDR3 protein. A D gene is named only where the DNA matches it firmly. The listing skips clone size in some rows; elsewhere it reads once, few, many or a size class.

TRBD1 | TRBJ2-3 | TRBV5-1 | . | TGCGCCAGCACCCAACAAGGGACAGGGAGCACAGATACGCAGTATTTT | CASTQQGTGSTDTQYF
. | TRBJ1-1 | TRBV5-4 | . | TGTGCCGTCGTGGGGGCCACCACTGAAGCTTTCTTT | CAVVGATTEAFF
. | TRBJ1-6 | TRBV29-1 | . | TGCAGCGTTGATGGACTGATGGGGGGGGATTCACCCCTCCACTTT | CSVDGLMGGDSPLHF
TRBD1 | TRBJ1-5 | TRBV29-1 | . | TGCAGCGTTGAAGTGGGACAGGGAAATCAGCCCCAGCATTTT | CSVEVGQGNQPQHF
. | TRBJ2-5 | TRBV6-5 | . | TGTGCCAGCCGGGTGTCAGCGGCCCAGTACTTC | CASRVSAAQYF
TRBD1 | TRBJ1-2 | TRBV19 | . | TGTGCCAGTAGGAGCAGGGGGGAAAGCTATGGCTACACCTTC | CASRSRGESYGYTF
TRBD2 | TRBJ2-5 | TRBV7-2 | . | TGTGCCAGCAGCTTAGGACTAGCGGGGGGGCCTAGGGAGACCCAGTACTTC | CASSLGLAGGPRETQYF
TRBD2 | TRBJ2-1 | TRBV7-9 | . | TGTGCCTCGGGGGGAGAGTACAATGAGCAGTTCTTC | CASGGEYNEQFF
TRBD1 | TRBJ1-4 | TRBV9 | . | TGTGCCAGCAGCGTGGGACAGGAACGAAGGAATGAAAAACTGTTTTTT | CASSVGQERRNEKLFF
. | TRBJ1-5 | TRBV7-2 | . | TGTGCCAGCAGCCCCCCCTATCAGCCCCAGCATTTT | CASSPPYQPQHF
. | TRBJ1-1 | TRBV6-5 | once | TGTGCCAGCAGTTACTCGACCGGGATGAACACTGAAGCTTTCTTT | CASSYSTGMNTEAFF
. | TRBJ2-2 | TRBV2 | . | TGTGCCAGCAGTGTACAGGGCGGTAGGACCGGGGAGCTGTTTTTT | CASSVQGGRTGELFF
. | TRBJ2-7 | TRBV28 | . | TGTGCCAGCAGTCCCCTCGACGAGCAGTACTTC | CASSPLDEQYF
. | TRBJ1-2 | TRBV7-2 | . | TGTGCCAGCAGTCCTGGGCGGGGGGGCTATGGCTACACCTTC | CASSPGRGGYGYTF
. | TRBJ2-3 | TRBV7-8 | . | TGTGCCAGCAGCTTAGTGACATTATTGGTCACAGATACGCAGTATTTT | CASSLVTLLVTDTQYF
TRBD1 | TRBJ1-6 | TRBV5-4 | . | TGTGCCAGCAGCTCTCCCGGGACAGTGAATTCACCCCTCCACTTT | CASSSPGTVNSPLHF
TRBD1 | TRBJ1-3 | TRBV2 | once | TGTGCCAGCAGTTACAGGGGGCAGAGTGGAAACACCATATATTTT | CASSYRGQSGNTIYF
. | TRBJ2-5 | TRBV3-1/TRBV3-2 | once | TGTGCCAGCAGCCACGGGGAGACCCAGTACTTC | CASSHGETQYF
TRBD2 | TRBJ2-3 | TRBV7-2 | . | TGTGCCAGCAGCTTAGCTCTTCTAGCGGGGAGCACAGATACGCAGTATTTT | CASSLALLAGSTDTQYF
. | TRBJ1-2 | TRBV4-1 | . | TGCGCCAGCAGCCAAGAAAGGGCCCCGGGGGGGGTTAACTATGGCTACACCTTC | CASSQERAPGGVNYGYTF
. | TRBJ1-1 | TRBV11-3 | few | TGTGCCAGCAGCTTAGTCGGGGGGAGCACTGAAGCTTTCTTT | CASSLVGGSTEAFF
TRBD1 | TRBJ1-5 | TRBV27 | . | TGTGCCAGCACCGGGACAGGGGGCGATCAGCCCCAGCATTTT | CASTGTGGDQPQHF
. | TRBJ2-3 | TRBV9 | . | TGTGCCAGCAGCGTAATAGCGAGTGCCTCTATCACAGATACGCAGTATTTT | CASSVIASASITDTQYF
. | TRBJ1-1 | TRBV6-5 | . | TGTGCCACCACCGGCGGCAGGGGATGGAACACTGAAGCTTTCTTT | CATTGGRGWNTEAFF
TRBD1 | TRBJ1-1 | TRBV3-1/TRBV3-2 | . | TGTGCCAGCAGCCAAGGGACAGGGTTTGGTGAAGCTTTCTTT | CASSQGTGFGEAFF
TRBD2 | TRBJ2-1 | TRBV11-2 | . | TGTGCCAGCAGCTTACGGACTAGCCGGGAGGAGCAGTTCTTC | CASSLRTSREEQFF
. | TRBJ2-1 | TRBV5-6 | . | TGTGCCAGCAGCTTGGTAGTGAATGAGCAGTTCTTC | CASSLVVNEQFF
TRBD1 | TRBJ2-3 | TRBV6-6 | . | TGTGCCAGCAGTCCCCACAGGGGTCGAGGGGAGACAGATACGCAGTATTTT | CASSPHRGRGETDTQYF
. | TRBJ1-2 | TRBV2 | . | TGTGCTAGAACGGAGACCGAGACAGACATCAGTGGCTACACCTTC | CARTETETDISGYTF
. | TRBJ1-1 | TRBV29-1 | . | TGCAGCGTTGAGGAGGGGTCTCGAGCTTTCTTT | CSVEEGSRAFF
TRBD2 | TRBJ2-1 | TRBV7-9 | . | TGTGCCAGCAGCTCCCCCCTAGCGGGGCCCCACAATGAGCAGTTCTTC | CASSSPLAGPHNEQFF
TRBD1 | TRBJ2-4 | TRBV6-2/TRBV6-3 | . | TGTGCCAGCAGTTCCGAGACAGGGGGCCATAAAAACATTCAGTACTTC | CASSSETGGHKNIQYF
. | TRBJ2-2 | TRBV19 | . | TGTGCCAGTAGTTCCACAGGAGTCACCGGGGAGCTGTTTTTT | CASSSTGVTGELFF
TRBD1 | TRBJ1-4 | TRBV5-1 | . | TGCGCCAGCAGCTCGAAACAGGGGGCGCGGGAAAAACTGTTTTTT | CASSSKQGAREKLFF
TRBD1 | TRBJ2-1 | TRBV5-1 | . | TGCGCCAGCAGCACGGGACAGGGGGCAGGCAATGAGCAGTTCTTC | CASSTGQGAGNEQFF
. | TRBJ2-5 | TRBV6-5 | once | TGTGCCAGCATCAGGGGGGTCCAAGAGACCCAGTACTTC | CASIRGVQETQYF
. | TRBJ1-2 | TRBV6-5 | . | TGTGCCAGCAGAACCCCAGGGACTAACTATGGCTACACCTTC | CASRTPGTNYGYTF
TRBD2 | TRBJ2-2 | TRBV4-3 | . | TGCGCCAGCAGCCAAGCGGCTAGCGGGGGGGGTACCGGGGAGCTGTTTTTT | CASSQAASGGGTGELFF
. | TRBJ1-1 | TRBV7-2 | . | TGTGCCAGCAGCTCCCGGGGGGGAGGCAGAAACACTGAAGCTTTCTTT | CASSSRGGGRNTEAFF
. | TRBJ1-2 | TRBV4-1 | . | TGCGCCAGCAGCCAAACTCCGGGACACTTCTCCGGCTACACCTTC | CASSQTPGHFSGYTF
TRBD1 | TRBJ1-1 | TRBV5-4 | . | TGTGCCAGCAGCACACAGGGGCGCGGGAACACTGAAGCTTTCTTT | CASSTQGRGNTEAFF
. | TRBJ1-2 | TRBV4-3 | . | TGCGCCAGCAGCCAAGAGACGAGGCGGGGCTATGGCTACACCTTC | CASSQETRRGYGYTF
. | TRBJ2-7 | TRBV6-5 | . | TGTGCCAGCAGTTACTCGCGGACAAGTTACGAGCAGTACTTC | CASSYSRTSYEQYF
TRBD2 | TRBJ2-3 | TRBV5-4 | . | TGTGCCAGCAAAGGGACTAGCGGGGGGGCTCTTACAGATACGCAGTATTTT | CASKGTSGGALTDTQYF
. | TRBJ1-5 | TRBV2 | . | TGTGCCAGCAGTGGCCCTGAGAAGCGTCAGCCCCAGCATTTT | CASSGPEKRQPQHF
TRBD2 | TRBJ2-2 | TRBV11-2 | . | TGTGCCAGCAAGGAAGCGGGGGGTAGATACGGGGAGCTGTTTTTT | CASKEAGGRYGELFF
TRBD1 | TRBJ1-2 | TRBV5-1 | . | TGCGCCAGCAGTGGGACAGGGGGAGAGTATGATGGCTACACCTTC | CASSGTGGEYDGYTF
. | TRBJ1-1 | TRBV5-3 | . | TGTGCCAGAAGCTTGGTGCTGCGACAGAACACTGAAGCTTTCTTT | CARSLVLRQNTEAFF
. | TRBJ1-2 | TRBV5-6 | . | TGTGCCAGCAGCTTCAGTGGTCAGCAAGCGAACTATGGCTACACCTTC | CASSFSGQQANYGYTF
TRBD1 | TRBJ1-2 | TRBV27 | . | TGTGCCAGCAGTTTTGCGGGACAGGGACATGGCTACACCTTC | CASSFAGQGHGYTF
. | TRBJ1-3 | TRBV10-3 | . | TGTGCCATCAGTAAGGACAGTCCCTCTGGAAACACCATATATTTT | CAISKDSPSGNTIYF
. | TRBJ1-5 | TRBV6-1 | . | TGTGCCAGCAGTGATCTGGGGCCAACAACTCATGCATTT | CASSDLGPTTHAF
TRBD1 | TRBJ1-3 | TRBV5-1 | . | TGCGCCAGCATGACAGGGGAAGGAAACACCATATATTTT | CASMTGEGNTIYF
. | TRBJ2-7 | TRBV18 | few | TGTGCCAGCTCACCCTTGGACGGAGGCTACGAGCAGTACTTC | CASSPLDGGYEQYF
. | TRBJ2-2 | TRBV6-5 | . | TGTGCCAGCAGTTCCGGGACACCAGACACCGGGGAGCTGTTTTTT | CASSSGTPDTGELFF
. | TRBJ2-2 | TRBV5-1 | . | TGCGCCAGCAGCTTGGCCCCCCAGGGAAGCACCGGGGAGCTGTTTTTT | CASSLAPQGSTGELFF
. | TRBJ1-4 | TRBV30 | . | TGTGCCTGCCAACTTGCAGGGGCAACTAATGAAAAACTGTTTTTT | CACQLAGATNEKLFF